This T cell receptor (beta chain) was recorded in a study of spatial heterogeneity in lung cancer. Study as a whole: Within raw reads, each unique TCR and UMI combination appeared on average more than ten times. General observations from the study: In blood, ubiquitous expanded tumor TCRs appeared more at resection than follow-up.

CDR3 length: 14 residues. Between the trimmed V and J ends, which lost 5 bases and 0 bases, there was a span of 9 bases. Germline values: CDR1 SNHLY, CDR2 FYNNEI. Time point: sample taken at primary tumor resection. The sequenced material consisted of unsorted whole RNA from tumor, nontumor lung or frozen PBMC. The donors were 55 to 80 patients with non-small cell lung cancer that was early-stage and untreated. This clonotype was detected ten times or more. Its antigen remains unknown. Every individual TCR cDNA molecule carried its own unique molecular identifier, which allowed correction of PCR and sequencing errors. TCRdb reanalysed the 5' RACE reads using MiXCR and keeps one entry per CDR3 protein. The sample holds some 37,000 distinct CDR3 sequences, around 5.2% seen once.

This material consisted of PBMCs, taken at surgery. The V call is TRBV2, the J call TRBJ2-3; D possibly corresponds to TRBD2 (6 bases). The TCR was taken from a female donor with early-stage non-small cell lung cancer. The chain's CDR3 is CASSTGTSTDTQYF. The CDR3 DNA is TGTGCCAGCAGTACGGGGACTAGCACAGATACGCAGTATTTT.